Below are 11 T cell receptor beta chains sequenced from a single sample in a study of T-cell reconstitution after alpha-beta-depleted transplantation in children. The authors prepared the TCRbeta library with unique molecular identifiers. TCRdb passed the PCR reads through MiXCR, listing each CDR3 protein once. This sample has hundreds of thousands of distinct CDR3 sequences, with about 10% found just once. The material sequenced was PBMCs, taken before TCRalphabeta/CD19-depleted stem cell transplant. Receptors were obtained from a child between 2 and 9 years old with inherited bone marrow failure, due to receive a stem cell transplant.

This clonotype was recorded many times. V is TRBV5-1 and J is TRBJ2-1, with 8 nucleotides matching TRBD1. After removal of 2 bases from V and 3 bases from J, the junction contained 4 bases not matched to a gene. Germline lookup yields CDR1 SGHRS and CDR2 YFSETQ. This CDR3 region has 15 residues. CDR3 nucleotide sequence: TGCGCCAGCAGCTTTGCAGGGGGCATCTACAATGAGCAGTTCTTC. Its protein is CASSFAGGIYNEQFF.

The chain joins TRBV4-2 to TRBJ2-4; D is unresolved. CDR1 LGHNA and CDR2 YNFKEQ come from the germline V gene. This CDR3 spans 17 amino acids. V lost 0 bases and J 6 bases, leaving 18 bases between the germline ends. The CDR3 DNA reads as TGTGCCAGCAGCCAAGATCCGGGTACCCCTGGCGGAAACATTCAGTACTTC. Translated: CASSQDPGTPGGNIQYF.

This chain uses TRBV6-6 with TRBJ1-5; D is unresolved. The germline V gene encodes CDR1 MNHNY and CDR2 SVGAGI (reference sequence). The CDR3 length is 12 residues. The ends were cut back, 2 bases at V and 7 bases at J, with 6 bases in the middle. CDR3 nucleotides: TGTGCCAGCAGTTACGTGTTCCAGCCCCAGCATTTT. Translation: CASSYVFQPQHF.

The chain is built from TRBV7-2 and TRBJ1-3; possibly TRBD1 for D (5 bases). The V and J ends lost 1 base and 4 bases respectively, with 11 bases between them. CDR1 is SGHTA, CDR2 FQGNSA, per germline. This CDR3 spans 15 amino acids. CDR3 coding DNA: TGTGCCAGCAGCTTAGGAGGCGGGGGGGGAAACACCATATATTTT. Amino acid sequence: CASSLGGGGGNTIYF.

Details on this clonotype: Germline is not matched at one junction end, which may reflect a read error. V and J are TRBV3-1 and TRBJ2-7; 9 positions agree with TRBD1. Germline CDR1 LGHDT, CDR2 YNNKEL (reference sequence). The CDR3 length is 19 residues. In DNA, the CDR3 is TGTGCCTGCAGCCAAGGTTACAGGGGGCATCGCGGGAACTCCTACGAGCAGTACTTC. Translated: CACSQGYRGHRGNSYEQYF.

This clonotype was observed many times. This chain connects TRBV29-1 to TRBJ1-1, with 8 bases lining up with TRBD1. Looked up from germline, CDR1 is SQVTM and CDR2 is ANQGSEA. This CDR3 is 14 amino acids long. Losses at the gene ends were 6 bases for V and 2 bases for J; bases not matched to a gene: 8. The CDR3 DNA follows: TGCAGCGTCTGGACAGGGAACCTTAACACTGAAGCTTTCTTT. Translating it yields CSVWTGNLNTEAFF.

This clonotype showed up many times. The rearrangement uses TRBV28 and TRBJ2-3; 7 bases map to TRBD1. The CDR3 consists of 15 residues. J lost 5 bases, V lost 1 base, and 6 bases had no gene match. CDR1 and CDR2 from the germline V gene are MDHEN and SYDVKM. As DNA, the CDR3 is TGTGCCAGCAGTTTATTGACAGGGCCCGGAGATACGCAGTATTTT. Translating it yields CASSLLTGPGDTQYF.

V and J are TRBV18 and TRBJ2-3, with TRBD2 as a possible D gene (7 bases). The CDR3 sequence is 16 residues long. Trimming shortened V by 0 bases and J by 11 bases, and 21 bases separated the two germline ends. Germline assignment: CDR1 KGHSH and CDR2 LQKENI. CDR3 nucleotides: TGTGCCAGCTCACCACCCCTCGCGAGGGGGGAGGGAAGGCAGTATTTT. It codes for CASSPPLARGEGRQYF.

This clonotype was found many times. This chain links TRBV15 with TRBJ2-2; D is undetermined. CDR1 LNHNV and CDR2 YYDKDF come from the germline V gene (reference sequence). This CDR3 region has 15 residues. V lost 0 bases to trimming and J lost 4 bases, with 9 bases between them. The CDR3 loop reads CATSRENTATGELFF. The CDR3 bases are TGTGCCACCAGCAGAGAAAATACAGCCACCGGGGAGCTGTTTTTT.

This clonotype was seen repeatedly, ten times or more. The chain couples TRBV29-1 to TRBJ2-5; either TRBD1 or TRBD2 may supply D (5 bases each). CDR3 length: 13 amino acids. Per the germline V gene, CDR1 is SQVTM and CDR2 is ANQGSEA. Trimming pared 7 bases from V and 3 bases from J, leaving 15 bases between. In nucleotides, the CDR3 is TGCAGCGCAGCCGCACGGGGCAAAGAGACCCAGTACTTC. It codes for CSAAARGKETQYF.

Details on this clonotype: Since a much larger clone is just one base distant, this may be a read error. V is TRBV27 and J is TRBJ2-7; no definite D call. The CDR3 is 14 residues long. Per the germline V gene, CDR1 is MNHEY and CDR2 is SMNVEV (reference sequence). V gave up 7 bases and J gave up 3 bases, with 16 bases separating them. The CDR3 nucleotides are TGTGCCAGCACCCCAAGGATAGGTCTCTACGAGCAGTACTTC. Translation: CASTPRIGLYEQYF.